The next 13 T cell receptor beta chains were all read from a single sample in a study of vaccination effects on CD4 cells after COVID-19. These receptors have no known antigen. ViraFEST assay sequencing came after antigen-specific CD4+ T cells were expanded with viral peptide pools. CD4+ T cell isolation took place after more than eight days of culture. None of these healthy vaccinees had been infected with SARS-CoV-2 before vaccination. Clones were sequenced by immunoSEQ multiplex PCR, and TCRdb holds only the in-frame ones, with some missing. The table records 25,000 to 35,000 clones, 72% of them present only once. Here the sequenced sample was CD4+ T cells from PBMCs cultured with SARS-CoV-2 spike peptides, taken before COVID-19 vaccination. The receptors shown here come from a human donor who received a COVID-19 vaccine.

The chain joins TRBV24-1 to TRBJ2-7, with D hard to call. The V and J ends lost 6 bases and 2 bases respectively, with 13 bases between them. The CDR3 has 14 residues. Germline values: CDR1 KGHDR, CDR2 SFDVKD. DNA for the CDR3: TGTGCCACCAGTCTCCTGCCAGATACCTACGAGCAGTACTTC. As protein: CATSLLPDTYEQYF.

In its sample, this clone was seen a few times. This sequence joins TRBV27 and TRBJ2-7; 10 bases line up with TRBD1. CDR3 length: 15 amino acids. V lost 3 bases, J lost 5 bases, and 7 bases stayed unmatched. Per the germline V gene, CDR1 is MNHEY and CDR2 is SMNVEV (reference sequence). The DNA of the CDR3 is TGTGCCAGCAGTTTCCGCCCGACAGGGGGCCACGAGCAGTACTTC. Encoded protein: CASSFRPTGGHEQYF.

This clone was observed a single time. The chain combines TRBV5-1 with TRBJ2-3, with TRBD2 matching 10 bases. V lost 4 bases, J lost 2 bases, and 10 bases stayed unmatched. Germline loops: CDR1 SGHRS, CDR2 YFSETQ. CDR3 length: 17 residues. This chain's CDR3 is CASSQRRTSGTTDTQYF. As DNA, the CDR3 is TGCGCCAGCAGCCAACGCCGGACTAGCGGAACCACAGATACGCAGTATTTT. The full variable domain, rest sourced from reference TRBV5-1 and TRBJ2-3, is KAGVTQTPRYLIKTRGQQVTLSCSPISGHRSVSWYQQTPGQGLQFLFEYFSETQRNKGNFPGRFSGRQFSNSRSEMNVSTLELGDSALYLCASSQRRTSGTTDTQYFGPGTRLTVL.

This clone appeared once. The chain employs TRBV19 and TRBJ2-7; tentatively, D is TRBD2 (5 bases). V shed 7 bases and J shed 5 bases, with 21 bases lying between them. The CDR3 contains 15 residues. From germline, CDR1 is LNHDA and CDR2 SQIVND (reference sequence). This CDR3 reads CASTPTEARSNEQYF. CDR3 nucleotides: TGTGCCAGTACACCTACGGAGGCAAGGAGCAACGAGCAGTACTTC.

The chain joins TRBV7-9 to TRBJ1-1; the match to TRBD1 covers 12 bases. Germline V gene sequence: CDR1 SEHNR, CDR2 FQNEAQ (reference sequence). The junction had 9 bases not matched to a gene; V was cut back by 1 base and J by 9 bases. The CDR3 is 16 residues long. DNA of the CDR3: TGTGCCAGCAGCTTAGTTTCCGGGACAGGGGGCCGGCAAGCTTTCTTT. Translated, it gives CASSLVSGTGGRQAFF.

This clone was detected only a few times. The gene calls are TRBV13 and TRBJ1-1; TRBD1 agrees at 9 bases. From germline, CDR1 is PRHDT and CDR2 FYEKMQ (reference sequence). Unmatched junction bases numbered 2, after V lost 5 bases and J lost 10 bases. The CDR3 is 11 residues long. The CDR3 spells CASSRDRAAFF. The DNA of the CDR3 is TGTGCCAGCAGCCGGGACAGGGCAGCTTTCTTT.

CDR3 sequence reads: CASSDSSLGTEAFF. DNA of the CDR3: TGTGCCAGCAGTGACTCGAGCCTTGGCACTGAAGCTTTCTTT. V usage is TRBV6-4 and J usage is TRBJ1-1; D call uncertain. There are 14 residues in the CDR3. Germline values: CDR1 MRHNA, CDR2 SNTAGT. V lost 0 bases, J lost 4 bases, and 9 bases lay in between.

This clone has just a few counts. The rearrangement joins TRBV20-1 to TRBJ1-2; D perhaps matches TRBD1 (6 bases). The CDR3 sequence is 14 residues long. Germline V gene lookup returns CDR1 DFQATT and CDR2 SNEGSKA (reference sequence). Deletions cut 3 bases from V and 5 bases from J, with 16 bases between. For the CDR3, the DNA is TGCAGTGCTAGTACCGGGGGGCAGGGTTATGGCTACACCTTC. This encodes CSASTGGQGYGYTF.

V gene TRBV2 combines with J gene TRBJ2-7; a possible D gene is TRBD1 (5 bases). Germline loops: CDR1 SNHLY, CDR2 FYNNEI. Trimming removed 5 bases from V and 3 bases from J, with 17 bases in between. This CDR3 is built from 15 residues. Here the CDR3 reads CASSPQGSPGYEQYF. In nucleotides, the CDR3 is TGTGCCAGCAGTCCCCAGGGAAGTCCTGGCTACGAGCAGTACTTC.

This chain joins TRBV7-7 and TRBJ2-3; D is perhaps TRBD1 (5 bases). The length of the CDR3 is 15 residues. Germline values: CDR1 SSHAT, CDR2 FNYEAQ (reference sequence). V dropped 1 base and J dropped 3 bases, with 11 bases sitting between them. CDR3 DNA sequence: TGTGCCAGCAGCTTAGGATCGCAGGGTACAGATACGCAGTATTTT. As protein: CASSLGSQGTDTQYF.

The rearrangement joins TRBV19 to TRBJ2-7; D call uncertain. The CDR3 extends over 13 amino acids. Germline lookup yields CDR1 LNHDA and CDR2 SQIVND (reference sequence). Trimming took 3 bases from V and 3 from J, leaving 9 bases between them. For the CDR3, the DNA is TGTGCCAGTAGTATTTTGGACGGCTACGAGCAGTACTTC. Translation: CASSILDGYEQYF.

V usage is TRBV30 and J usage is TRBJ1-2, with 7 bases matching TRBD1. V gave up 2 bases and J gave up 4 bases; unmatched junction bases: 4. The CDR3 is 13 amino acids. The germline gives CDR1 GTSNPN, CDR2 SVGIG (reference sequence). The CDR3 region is CAWSLRTGYGYTF. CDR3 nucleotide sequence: TGTGCCTGGAGTCTCCGGACAGGCTATGGCTACACCTTC.

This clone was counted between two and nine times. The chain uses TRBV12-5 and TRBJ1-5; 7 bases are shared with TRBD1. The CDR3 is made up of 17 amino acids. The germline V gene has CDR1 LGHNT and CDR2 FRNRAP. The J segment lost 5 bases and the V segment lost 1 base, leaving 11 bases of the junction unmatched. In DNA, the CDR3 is TGTGCTAGTGGTTTGGCCGGAGGCAGGGGGAGCGATCAGCCCCAGCATTTT. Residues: CASGLAGGRGSDQPQHF.